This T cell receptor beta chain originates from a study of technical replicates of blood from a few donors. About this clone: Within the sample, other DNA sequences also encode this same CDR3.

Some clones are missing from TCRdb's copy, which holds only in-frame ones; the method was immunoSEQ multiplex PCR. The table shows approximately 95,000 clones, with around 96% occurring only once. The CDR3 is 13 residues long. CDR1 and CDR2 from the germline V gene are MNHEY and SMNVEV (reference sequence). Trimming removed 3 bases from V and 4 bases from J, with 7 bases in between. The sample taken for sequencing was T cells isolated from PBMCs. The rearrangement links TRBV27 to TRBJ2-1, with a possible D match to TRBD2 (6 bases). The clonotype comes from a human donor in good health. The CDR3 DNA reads TGTGCCAGCAGTTTCGGGAGTTACAATGAGCAGTTCTTC. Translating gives CASSFGSYNEQFF.